Listed below are T cell receptor beta chains from one sample, sequenced in a study of chemoradiotherapy in HPV16-positive cancers. Measured with immunoSEQ multiplex PCR; TCRdb has only the in-frame clones, and not every one. The sample shows about 53,000 clones, more than 75% of them seen only once. The sample consisted of blood, taken from a patient who underwent chemoradiotherapy. These receptors originate from a human donor with HPV-associated anogenital cancer. The CDR3 runs from the conserved cysteine through the conserved F or W.

V gene: TRBV5-6
J gene: TRBJ2-5
CDR3 protein: CASSHSLAGIRETQYF

V gene: TRBV12-5
J gene: TRBJ2-3
CDR3 protein: CASGPGHQGTDTQYF

V gene: TRBV2
J gene: TRBJ2-7
CDR3 protein: CASNSGTGVYEQYF

V gene: TRBV19
J gene: TRBJ2-7
CDR3 protein: CASSTGKGHGPYEQYF

V gene: TRBV7-9
J gene: TRBJ1-2
CDR3 protein: CASTPAGAGYGYTF

V gene: TRBV7-2
J gene: TRBJ2-7
CDR3 protein: CASSLWTSGSHEQYF

V gene: TRBV7-6
J gene: TRBJ1-1
CDR3 protein: CASSLQAGLPMGAFF

V gene: TRBV19
J gene: TRBJ1-6
CDR3 protein: CASSLLASPLHF

V gene: TRBV9
J gene: TRBJ2-1
CDR3 protein: CASSATSSNSYNEQFF

V gene: TRBV5-1
J gene: TRBJ1-2
CDR3 protein: CASSLTGGAGGYTF

V gene: TRBV7-9
J gene: TRBJ2-1
CDR3 protein: CASTGKEGSEQFF

V gene: TRBV27
J gene: TRBJ1-1
CDR3 protein: CASSPGRLNTEAFF

V gene: TRBV9
J gene: TRBJ2-7
CDR3 protein: CASTPGTSGRDSYEQYF

V gene: TRBV5-4
J gene: TRBJ2-2
CDR3 protein: CASRPGQSNTGELFF

V gene: TRBV4-3
J gene: TRBJ2-1
CDR3 protein: CASSQDYGGTHNEQFF

V gene: TRBV5-1
J gene: TRBJ2-2
CDR3 protein: CASNSVPGELFF

V gene: TRBV4-3
J gene: TRBJ1-2
CDR3 protein: CASSLGTGYVVHGYTF

V gene: TRBV19
J gene: TRBJ1-3
CDR3 protein: CASSSEGQRVGNTIYF

V gene: TRBV7-9
J gene: TRBJ2-3
CDR3 protein: CASSSGLAGSTDTQYF

V gene: TRBV7-9
J gene: TRBJ2-7
CDR3 protein: CASSHSGGGDVSYEQYF

V gene: TRBV5-1
J gene: TRBJ2-6
CDR3 protein: CASRPEGISSGANVLTF

V gene: TRBV7-9
J gene: TRBJ1-1
CDR3 protein: CASSWGRDTEAFF

V gene: TRBV19
J gene: TRBJ1-2
CDR3 protein: CASTSGMGRTNYGYTF

V gene: TRBV7-2
J gene: TRBJ2-3
CDR3 protein: CASSLLRDTQYF

V gene: TRBV23-1
J gene: TRBJ1-4
CDR3 protein: CASSHVSGREKLFF

V gene: TRBV5-4
J gene: TRBJ2-2
CDR3 protein: CASSRGRDGNTGELFF

V gene: TRBV2
J gene: TRBJ2-1
CDR3 protein: CASSVISGAYNEQFF

V gene: TRBV29-1
J gene: TRBJ1-1
CDR3 protein: CSAGGAGALTEAFF

V gene: TRBV6-1
J gene: TRBJ2-7
CDR3 protein: CASTQRTAYEQYF

V gene: TRBV15
J gene: TRBJ1-6
CDR3 protein: CATSTQRALSSPLHF

V gene: TRBV6-6
J gene: TRBJ1-6
CDR3 protein: CASRGTGNSPLHF

V gene: TRBV9
J gene: TRBJ1-3
CDR3 protein: CASSVSTGLSGNTIYF

V gene: TRBV7-6
J gene: TRBJ2-5
CDR3 protein: CASSRLGQGIETQYF

V gene: TRBV30
J gene: TRBJ2-2
CDR3 protein: CAWSVLRGPVTGELFF

V gene: TRBV5-1
J gene: TRBJ1-2
CDR3 protein: CASSFRMSGMIHGYTF

V gene: TRBV6-5
J gene: TRBJ1-3
CDR3 protein: CASSSTGRSGNTIYF

V gene: TRBV5-5
J gene: TRBJ1-5
CDR3 protein: CASSLNYREGQPQHF

V gene: TRBV19
J gene: TRBJ1-2
CDR3 protein: CASSISLRRGVDSSPYGYTF

V gene: TRBV10-2
J gene: TRBJ1-1
CDR3 protein: CASTTSGTVNTEAFF

V gene: TRBV6-6
J gene: TRBJ1-5
CDR3 protein: CASSYRGGNQPQHF

V gene: TRBV11-2
J gene: TRBJ1-2
CDR3 protein: CASSLVRTGTRHLEYGYTF

V gene: TRBV7-6
J gene: TRBJ2-2
CDR3 protein: CASSLSVGTGELFF

V gene: TRBV9
J gene: TRBJ2-2
CDR3 protein: CASSVVGGESGELFF

V gene: TRBV7-2
J gene: TRBJ2-7
CDR3 protein: CASSLPGSVSYEQYF

V gene: TRBV12-5
J gene: TRBJ2-7
CDR3 protein: CASGLGTNYEQYF

V gene: TRBV11-2
J gene: TRBJ2-2
CDR3 protein: CASSIRYGDTGELFF

V gene: TRBV7-6
J gene: TRBJ2-1
CDR3 protein: CASRLGLGSSYNEQFF

V gene: TRBV5-4
J gene: TRBJ1-6
CDR3 protein: CASSSRGGRDSPLHF

V gene: TRBV6-1
J gene: TRBJ2-7
CDR3 protein: CASSQDHYEQYF

V gene: TRBV6-5
J gene: TRBJ1-2
CDR3 protein: CASSTETGPYGYTF

V gene: TRBV5-1
J gene: TRBJ2-7
CDR3 protein: CASSRDRAGDEQYF

V gene: TRBV6-6
J gene: TRBJ2-3
CDR3 protein: CASTAGEGGTDTQYF

V gene: TRBV7-2
J gene: TRBJ1-1
CDR3 protein: CASSLTRENTEAFF

V gene: TRBV10-2
J gene: TRBJ2-7
CDR3 protein: CATSAPGQGANEQYF

V gene: TRBV19
J gene: TRBJ2-2
CDR3 protein: CASSPWTGAVGELFF

V gene: TRBV29-1
J gene: TRBJ1-5
CDR3 protein: CSAGTGDNQPQHF

V gene: TRBV5-6
J gene: TRBJ2-5
CDR3 protein: CASSLDQGRGETQYF

V gene: TRBV4-1
J gene: TRBJ2-2
CDR3 protein: CASSVRQMNTGELFF

V gene: TRBV4-1
J gene: TRBJ1-5
CDR3 protein: CASSQGDNSNQPQHF

V gene: TRBV2
J gene: TRBJ1-5
CDR3 protein: CASTPGRNQPQHF